This TCR beta chain is drawn from a study of blood T cell repertoires in COVID-19. Study information: Some COVID-19 samples were acute and others convalescent; all came from the United States, Italy and Spain. Sources were T cells, B-cell-depleted T cells, or PBMCs; the material itself was cDNA or gDNA.

Germline lookup yields CDR1 SGHAT and CDR2 FQNNGV. The CDR3 extends over 15 amino acids. J lost 11 bases, V lost 4 bases, and 5 bases had no gene match. Per the study methods: Estimation of nucleated cell counts relied on the amplification of reference gene primers. Using immunoSEQ multiplex PCR, the repertoire was profiled, and TCRdb retains in-frame clones only, with some absent. The D gene and trimming were derived from the DNA, and the V and J assignments and clone size from that table. The table has approximately 120,000 clones, around four fifths seen once; the top ten hold around a sixth. The sample taken for sequencing was peripheral blood. The origin of this receptor is a woman aged 55-70 years with acute or convalescent COVID-19. The chain uses TRBV11-2 and TRBJ2-2, with 15 positions matching TRBD2. CDR3 protein: CASSSRTSGGDELFF. DNA for the CDR3: TGTGCCAGCAGCTCAAGGACTAGCGGGGGGGATGAGCTGTTTTTT. The entire variable domain, with the rest obtained from reference TRBV11-2 and TRBJ2-2, is as follows: EAGVAQSPRYKIIEKRQSVAFWCNPISGHATLYWYQQILGQGPKLLIQFQNNGVVDDSQLPKDRFSAERLKGVDSTLKIQPAKLEDSAVYLCASSSRTSGGDELFFGEGSRLTVL.